Shown below are 10 T cell receptor beta chains from a single sample sequenced in a study of CDR3 diversity in severe acne. From the PCR reads, TCRdb called clonotypes with MiXCR, one entry per CDR3 protein. This sample carries roughly 100,000 distinct CDR3 sequences, around 53% of them seen once, and the ten largest clones take about an eighth. Sequenced sample: blood. The source of these receptors is a male donor with acne.

The gene calls are TRBV19 and TRBJ1-2, with a weak D call TRBD1 (5 bases). CDR3 length: 12 amino acids. Germline values: CDR1 LNHDA, CDR2 SQIVND (reference sequence). Trimming shortened V by 9 bases and J by 10 bases, and 18 bases separated the two germline ends. CDR3 loop: CASTPGTTDYTF. The CDR3 DNA reads as TGTGCCAGCACACCCGGGACTACGGACTACACCTTC.

The V gene is TRBV2, the J gene TRBJ2-5, with 9 bases fitting TRBD1. V lost 8 bases to trimming and J lost 5 bases; unmatched junction nucleotides: 6. Per the germline V gene, CDR1 is SNHLY and CDR2 is FYNNEI. The CDR3 sequence is 13 residues long. The CDR3 sequence is CASGGQGYETQYF. The CDR3 coding sequence is TGTGCCAGCGGGGGACAGGGTTATGAGACCCAGTACTTC.

The V gene is TRBV7-9, the J gene TRBJ1-2, with TRBD1 as a possible D gene (5 bases). Trimming took off 4 bases at V and 0 bases at J, with 21 bases between the two ends. Germline CDR1 and CDR2: SEHNR and FQNEAQ (reference sequence). There are 18 residues in the CDR3. The CDR3 is CASSSLGTAKPTNYGYTF. CDR3 bases: TGTGCCAGCAGCTCCCTGGGGACGGCCAAACCGACTAACTATGGCTACACCTTC.

This sequence joins TRBV14 and TRBJ2-1; D is possibly TRBD1 or TRBD2 (5 bases each). The CDR3 spans 22 residues. The germline gives CDR1 SGHDN, CDR2 FVKESK. The germline V and J ends were trimmed by 3 bases and 7 bases, with 37 bases remaining between them. CDR3 in amino acids: CASSHADRRHSPGERDINEQFF. CDR3 sequence (DNA): TGTGCCAGCAGCCATGCCGACAGAAGGCATAGTCCCGGGGAGCGTGACATTAATGAGCAGTTCTTC. The variable domain in full, completed from reference TRBV14 and TRBJ2-1, reads EAGVTQFPSHSVIEKGQTVTLRCDPISGHDNLYWYRRVMGKEIKFLLHFVKESKQDESGMPNNRFLAERTGGTYSTLKVQPAELEDSGVYFCASSHADRRHSPGERDINEQFFGPGTRLTVL.

This clonotype was recorded many times. This chain joins TRBV7-3 and TRBJ2-3, with 7 bases fitting TRBD2. Per germline, CDR1 SGHTA and CDR2 FQGTGA. V lost 2 bases to trimming and J lost 2 bases; unmatched junction nucleotides: 4. The CDR3 sequence is 15 residues long. Written as DNA, the CDR3 is TGTGCCAGCAGCTTAGGGGCGGGGGACACAGATACGCAGTATTTT. Its translation is CASSLGAGDTDTQYF.

This clonotype was detected a few times. The chain recombines TRBV27 with TRBJ1-2; D call uncertain. This CDR3 comprises 13 residues. V lost 5 bases, J lost 0 bases, and 7 bases lay in between. CDR1 MNHEY and CDR2 SMNVEV come from the germline V gene (reference sequence). The CDR3, as DNA: TGTGCCAGCAGTCACGAGGCTAACTATGGCTACACCTTC. As protein: CASSHEANYGYTF.

To note about this clonotype: Germline is not matched at one junction end, which may reflect a read error. The chain uses TRBV24-1 and TRBJ2-2; no clear D. The CDR3 has 13 residues. CDR1 and CDR2 (germline): KGHDR, SFDVKD. The CDR3 is CASSLGLDGELFF. As DNA, the CDR3 is TGTGCCAGCAGTTTAGGGTTAGACGGGGAGCTGTTTTTT.

The J gene is TRBJ2-3, the V gene TRBV27; 14 bases align to TRBD2. The germline V gene has CDR1 MNHEY and CDR2 SMNVEV (reference sequence). The CDR3 loop spans 16 amino acids. V lost 5 bases to trimming and J lost 4 bases; unmatched junction nucleotides: 5. In nucleotides, the CDR3 is TGTGCCAGCAGTAGACTAGCGGGAGGGCCATCAGATACGCAGTATTTT. Amino acid sequence: CASSRLAGGPSDTQYF.

This clonotype was counted between two and nine times. The chain has TRBV15 and TRBJ2-6, with a weak D call TRBD1 (5 bases). The CDR3 totals 15 residues. Trimming shortened V by 3 bases and J by 2 bases, and 8 bases separated the two germline ends. CDR1 LNHNV and CDR2 YYDKDF come from the germline V gene (reference sequence). Written as DNA, the CDR3 is TGTGCCACCAGCAGTTCCAGGGCTGGGGCCAACGTCCTGACTTTC. Its translation is CATSSSRAGANVLTF. The entire variable domain, with the rest obtained from reference TRBV15 and TRBJ2-6, is as follows: DAMVIQNPRYQVTQFGKPVTLSCSQTLNHNVMYWYQQKSSQAPKLLFHYYDKDFNNEADTPDNFQSRRPNTSFCFLDIRSPGLGDTAMYLCATSSSRAGANVLTFGAGSRLTVL.

This clonotype was observed at least ten times. The chain combines TRBV6-5 with TRBJ2-5; D might be TRBD2 (6 bases). Trimming shortened V by 0 bases and J by 5 bases, and 10 bases separated the two germline ends. Per the germline V gene, CDR1 is MNHEY and CDR2 is SVGAGI. This CDR3 has 14 residues. Written as DNA, the CDR3 is TGTGCCAGCAGTTACTCGGAGGGGCTGGAGACCCAGTACTTC. This encodes CASSYSEGLETQYF.